This paragraph reports one TCR beta chain. No antigen is known for it. This sample is part of a study of blood T cells in healthy people across ages. Study-wide context: Template switching retrieved approximately one barcoded beta molecule for each two T cells. Findings and caveats of the study: Since the PBMCs were unsorted, naive and antigen-experienced cells could not be conclusively compared. Comparison with aged donors showed that long-lived donors had more naive CD4+ cells and higher diversity.

A sample-barcoded 5' primer and a J-beta primer mix were used in a second PCR of roughly 7 to 12 cycles. Each CDR3 protein gets one entry after TCRdb re-called the 5' RACE reads with MiXCR. The sample includes hundreds of thousands of distinct CDR3 sequences, under 70% of them seen just once. The CDR3 is 15 residues long. The germline V gene encodes CDR1 SGHVS and CDR2 FQNEAQ. V was shortened by 2 bases and J by 2 bases, with 13 bases between the two germline ends. Those donating, healthy Caucasian individuals from Russia, were aged roughly 6 to 100. The sequence derives from a man in his 60s in good health. Sequenced sample: blood. The chain couples TRBV7-8 to TRBJ2-7; possibly TRBD2 for D (5 bases). For the CDR3, the DNA is TGTGCCAGCAGCTTATCCCCGGGGATGACCTACGAGCAGTACTTC. It encodes CASSLSPGMTYEQYF.